The present TCR beta chain was sequenced within a study of post-analysis software for immune sequencing data. Study at large: Patients with relapsing-remitting, secondary progressive and progressive-relapsing multiple sclerosis courses were all represented.

Study results and limitations: Significantly decreased normalized Chao1 diversity was recorded for multiple sclerosis patients relative to controls. In patients, TRBV5-6, TRBV5-1 and TRBV20-1 belonged to roughly five TRBV segments found more frequently than in controls.

CDR3 length: 16 residues. Germline CDR1 and CDR2: SGHAT and FQNNGV. V lost 0 bases and J lost 3, with 15 bases in between. As concerns this clonotype: Its antigen is as yet unknown.

Presence of unique molecular identifiers characterized the TCR beta cDNA libraries. When roughly 0.85 to 11 million T cells were used, they gave roughly 500,000 cDNA molecules. MiXCR, run by TCRdb on the PCR reads, gives a single entry per CDR3 protein. The sample lists 650,000 to 850,000 distinct CDR3 sequences, around 53% occurring once. The sample taken for sequencing was blood. The chain uses TRBV11-2 and TRBJ2-7; TRBD2 is a possible D gene (5 bases). This receptor was identified in a girl between 10 and 17 years old with multiple sclerosis. CDR3 sequence (DNA): TGTGCCAGCAGCTTAGATTACCGCTACGGGGACTACGAGCAGTACTTC. It specifies CASSLDYRYGDYEQYF.